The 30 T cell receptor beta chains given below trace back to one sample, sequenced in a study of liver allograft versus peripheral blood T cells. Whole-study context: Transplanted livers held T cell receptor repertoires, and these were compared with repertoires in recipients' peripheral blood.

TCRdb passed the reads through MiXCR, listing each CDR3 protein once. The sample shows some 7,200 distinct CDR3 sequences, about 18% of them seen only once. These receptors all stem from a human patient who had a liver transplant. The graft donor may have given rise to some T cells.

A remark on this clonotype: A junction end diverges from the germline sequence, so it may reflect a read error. The CDR3 sequence is CASSLQGADNSPPHF. CDR3 coding DNA: TGTGCCAGCAGCTTACAGGGGGCCGATAATTCACCCCCCCACTTT. The chain uses TRBV11-1 and TRBJ1-6; TRBD1 matches at 8 bases. Germline-derived CDR1 and CDR2 are SGHAT and FQDESV (reference sequence). The CDR3 sequence is 15 residues long.

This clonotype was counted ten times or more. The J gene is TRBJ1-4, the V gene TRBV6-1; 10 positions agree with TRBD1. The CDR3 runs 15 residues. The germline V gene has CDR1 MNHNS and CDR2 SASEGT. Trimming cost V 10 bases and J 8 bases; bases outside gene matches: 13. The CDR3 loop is CATTRGGTGAEKLFF. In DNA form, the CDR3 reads TGTGCCACAACCCGGGGAGGGACAGGGGCCGAAAAACTGTTTTTT.

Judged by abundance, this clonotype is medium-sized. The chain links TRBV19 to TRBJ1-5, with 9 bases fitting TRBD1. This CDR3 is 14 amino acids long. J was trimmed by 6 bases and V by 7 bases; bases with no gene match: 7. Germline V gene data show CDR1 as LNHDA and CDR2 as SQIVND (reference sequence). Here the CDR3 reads CASNPGTGSQPQHF. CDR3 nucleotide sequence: TGTGCCAGTAATCCAGGGACAGGGAGTCAGCCCCAGCATTTT.

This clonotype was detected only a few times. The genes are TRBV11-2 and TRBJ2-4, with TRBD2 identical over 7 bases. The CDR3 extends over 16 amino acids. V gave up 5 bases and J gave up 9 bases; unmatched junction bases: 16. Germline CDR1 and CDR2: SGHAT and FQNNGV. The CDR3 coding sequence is TGTGCCAGCAGCCCCCTTGGAGTTACAGCGGGGCGCATTCAGTACTTC. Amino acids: CASSPLGVTAGRIQYF.

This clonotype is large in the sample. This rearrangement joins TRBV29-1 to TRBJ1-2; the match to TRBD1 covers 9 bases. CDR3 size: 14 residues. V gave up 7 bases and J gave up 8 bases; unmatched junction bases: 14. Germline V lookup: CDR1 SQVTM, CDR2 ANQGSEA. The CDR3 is CSADPGQGRRGYTF. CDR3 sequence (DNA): TGCAGCGCTGATCCGGGACAGGGACGAAGGGGCTACACCTTC.

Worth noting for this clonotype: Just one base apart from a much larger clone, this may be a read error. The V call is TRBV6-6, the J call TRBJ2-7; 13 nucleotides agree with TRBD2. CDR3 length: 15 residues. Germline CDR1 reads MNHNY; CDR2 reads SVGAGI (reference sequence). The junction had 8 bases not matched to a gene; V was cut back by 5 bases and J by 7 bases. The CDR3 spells CASSRGLAGNNEQYF. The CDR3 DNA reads TGTGCCAGCAGTAGGGGACTAGCGGGAAACAATGAGCAGTACTTC.

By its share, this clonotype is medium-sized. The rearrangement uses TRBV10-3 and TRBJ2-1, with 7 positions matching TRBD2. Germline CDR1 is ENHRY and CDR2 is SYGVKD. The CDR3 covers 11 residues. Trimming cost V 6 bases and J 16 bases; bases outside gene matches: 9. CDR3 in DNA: TGTGCCATCAGGTCAGGGACTATTGATTTCTTC. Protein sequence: CAIRSGTIDFF.

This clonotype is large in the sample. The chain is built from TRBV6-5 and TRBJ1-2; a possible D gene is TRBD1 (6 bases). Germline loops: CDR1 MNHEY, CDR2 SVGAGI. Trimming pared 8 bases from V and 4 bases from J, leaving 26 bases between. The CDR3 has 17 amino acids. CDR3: CASGPRGQGKGGYGYTF. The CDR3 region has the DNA TGTGCCAGCGGTCCCCGCGGGCAGGGGAAGGGAGGCTATGGCTACACCTTC.

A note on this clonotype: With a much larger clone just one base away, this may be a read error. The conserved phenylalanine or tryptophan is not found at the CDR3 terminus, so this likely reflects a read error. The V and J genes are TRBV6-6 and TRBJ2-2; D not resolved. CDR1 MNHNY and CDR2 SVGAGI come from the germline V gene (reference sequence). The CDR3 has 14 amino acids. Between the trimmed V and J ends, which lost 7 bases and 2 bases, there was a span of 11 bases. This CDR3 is CASTPWGNTGELFS. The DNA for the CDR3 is TGTGCCAGCACCCCGTGGGGAAACACCGGGGAGCTGTTTTCT.

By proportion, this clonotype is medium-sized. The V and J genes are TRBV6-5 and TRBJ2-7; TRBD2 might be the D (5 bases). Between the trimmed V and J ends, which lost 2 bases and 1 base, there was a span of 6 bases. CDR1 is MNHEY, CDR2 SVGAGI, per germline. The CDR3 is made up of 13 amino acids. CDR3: CASSYRGSYEQYF. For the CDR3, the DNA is TGTGCCAGCAGTTACCGGGGTTCCTACGAGCAGTACTTC.

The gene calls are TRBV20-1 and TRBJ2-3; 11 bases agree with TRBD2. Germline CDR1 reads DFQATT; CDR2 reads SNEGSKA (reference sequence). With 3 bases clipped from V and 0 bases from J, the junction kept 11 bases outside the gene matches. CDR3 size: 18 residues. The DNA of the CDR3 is TGCAGTGCTAGTCATGCTAGCGGGGGGCCGGCTAGCACAGATACGCAGTATTTT. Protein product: CSASHASGGPASTDTQYF.

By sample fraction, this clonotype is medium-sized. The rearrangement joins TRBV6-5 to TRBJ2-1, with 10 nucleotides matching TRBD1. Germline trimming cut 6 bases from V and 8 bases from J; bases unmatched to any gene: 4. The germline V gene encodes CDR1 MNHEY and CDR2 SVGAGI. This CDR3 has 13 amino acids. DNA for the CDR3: TGTGCCAGCAGCCCTGACAGGGGGCATGAGCAGTTCTTC. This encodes CASSPDRGHEQFF.

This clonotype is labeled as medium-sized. CDR3 bases: TGTGCCACCAGTGGTGGCAGGGGGTTCCAAGAGACCCAGTACTTC. Protein product: CATSGGRGFQETQYF. V usage is TRBV24-1 and J usage is TRBJ2-5; 7 nucleotides line up with TRBD1. The junction had 6 bases not matched to a gene; V was cut back by 5 bases and J by 1 base. The V gene's germline CDR1 is KGHDR and CDR2 SFDVKD. The CDR3 covers 15 residues.

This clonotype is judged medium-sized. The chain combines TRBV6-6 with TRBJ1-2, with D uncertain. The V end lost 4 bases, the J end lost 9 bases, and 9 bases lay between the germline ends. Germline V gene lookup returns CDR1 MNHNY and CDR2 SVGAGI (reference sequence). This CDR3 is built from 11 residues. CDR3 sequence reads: CASSSGLRYTF. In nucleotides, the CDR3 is TGTGCCAGCAGTTCCGGGCTGCGCTACACCTTC.

CDR3 nucleotide sequence: TGTGCCAGCAGTAGGGGACTTTACGAGCAGTACTTC. It translates to CASSRGLYEQYF. The chain joins TRBV6-6 to TRBJ2-7; tentatively, D is TRBD2 (6 bases). Trimming took off 5 bases at V and 4 bases at J, with 9 bases between the two ends. Germline V gene data show CDR1 as MNHNY and CDR2 as SVGAGI (reference sequence). This CDR3 has 12 amino acids.

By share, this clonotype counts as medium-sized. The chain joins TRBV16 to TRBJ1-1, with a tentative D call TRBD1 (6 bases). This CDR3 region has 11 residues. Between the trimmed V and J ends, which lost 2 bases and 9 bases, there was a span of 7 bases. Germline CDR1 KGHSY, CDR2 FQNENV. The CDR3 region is CASSQQGKAFF. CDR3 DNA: TGTGCCAGCAGCCAACAGGGGAAAGCTTTCTTT.

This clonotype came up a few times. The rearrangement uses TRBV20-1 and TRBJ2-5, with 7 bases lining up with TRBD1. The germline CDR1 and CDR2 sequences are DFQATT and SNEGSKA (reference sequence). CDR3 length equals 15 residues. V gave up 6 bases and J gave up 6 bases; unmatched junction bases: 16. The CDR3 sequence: CSARTGTAPLKTQYF. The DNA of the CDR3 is TGCAGTGCGCGAACCGGGACAGCCCCCTTGAAGACCCAGTACTTC.

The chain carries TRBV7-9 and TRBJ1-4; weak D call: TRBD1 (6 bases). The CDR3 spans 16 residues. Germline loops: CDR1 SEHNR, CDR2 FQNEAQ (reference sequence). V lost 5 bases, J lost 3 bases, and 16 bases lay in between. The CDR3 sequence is CASSPDSGAPNEKLFF. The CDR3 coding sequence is TGTGCCAGCAGCCCGGACTCAGGGGCGCCTAATGAAAAACTGTTTTTT.

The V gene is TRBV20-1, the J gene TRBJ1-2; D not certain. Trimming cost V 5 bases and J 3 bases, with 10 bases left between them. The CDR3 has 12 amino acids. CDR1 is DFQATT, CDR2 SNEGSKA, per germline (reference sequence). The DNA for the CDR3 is TGCAGTGCTTTCCGACGGGACTATGGCTACACCTTC. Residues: CSAFRRDYGYTF.

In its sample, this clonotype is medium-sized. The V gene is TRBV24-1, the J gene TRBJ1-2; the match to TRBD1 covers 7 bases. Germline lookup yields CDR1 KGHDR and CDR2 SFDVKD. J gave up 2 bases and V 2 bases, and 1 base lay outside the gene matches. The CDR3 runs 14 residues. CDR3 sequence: CATSDSTGNYGYTF. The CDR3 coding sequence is TGTGCCACCAGTGATTCGACAGGGAACTATGGCTACACCTTC.

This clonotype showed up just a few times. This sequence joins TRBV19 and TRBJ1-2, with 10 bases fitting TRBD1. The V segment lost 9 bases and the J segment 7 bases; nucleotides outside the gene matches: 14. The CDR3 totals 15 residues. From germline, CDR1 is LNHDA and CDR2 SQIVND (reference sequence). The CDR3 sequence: CASRDRGISGGGYTF. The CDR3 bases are TGTGCCAGCCGGGACAGGGGAATTTCGGGAGGTGGCTACACCTTC.

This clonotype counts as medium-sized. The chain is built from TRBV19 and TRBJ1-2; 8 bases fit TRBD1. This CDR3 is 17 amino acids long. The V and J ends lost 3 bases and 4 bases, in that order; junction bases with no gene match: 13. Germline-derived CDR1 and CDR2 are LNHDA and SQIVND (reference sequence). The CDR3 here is CASSIQGASSITYGYTF. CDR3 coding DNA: TGTGCCAGTAGTATTCAGGGGGCCTCTTCTATCACCTATGGCTACACCTTC.

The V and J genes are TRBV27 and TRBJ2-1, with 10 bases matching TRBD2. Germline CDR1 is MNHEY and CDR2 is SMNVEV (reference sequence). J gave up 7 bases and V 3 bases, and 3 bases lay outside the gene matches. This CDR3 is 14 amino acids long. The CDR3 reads CASSFLAGDNEQFF. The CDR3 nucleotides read TGTGCCAGCAGTTTCCTAGCGGGGGATAATGAGCAGTTCTTC.

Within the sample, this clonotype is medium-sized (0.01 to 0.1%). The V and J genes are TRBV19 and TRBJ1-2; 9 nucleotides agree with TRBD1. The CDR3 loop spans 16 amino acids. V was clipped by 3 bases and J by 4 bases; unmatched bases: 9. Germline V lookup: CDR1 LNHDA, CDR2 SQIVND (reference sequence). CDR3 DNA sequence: TGTGCCAGTAGTATGTCCGGGGACAGGGATCTCTATGGCTACACCTTC. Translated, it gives CASSMSGDRDLYGYTF.

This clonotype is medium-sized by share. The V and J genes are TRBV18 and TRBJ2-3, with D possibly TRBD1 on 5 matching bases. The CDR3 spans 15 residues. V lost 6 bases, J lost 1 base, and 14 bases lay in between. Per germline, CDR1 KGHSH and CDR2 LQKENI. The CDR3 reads CASSLSQGGTDTQYF. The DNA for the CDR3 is TGTGCCAGCTCCCTCTCTCAGGGTGGCACAGATACGCAGTATTTT.

The CDR3 coding sequence is TGTGCCAGCAGTGCCTCTATGAGCTCCTACGAGCAGTACTTC. This codes for CASSASMSSYEQYF. The chain combines TRBV6-5 with TRBJ2-7; D is ambiguous. Germline V CDR1 and CDR2: MNHEY, SVGAGI. V was shortened by 5 bases and J by 0 bases, with 11 bases between the two germline ends. The CDR3 extends over 14 amino acids.

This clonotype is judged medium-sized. CDR3 protein: CAISESDRGSDSPLHF. The CDR3 nucleotides read TGTGCCATCAGTGAGTCGGACAGGGGGTCGGATTCACCCCTCCACTTT. This rearrangement joins TRBV10-3 to TRBJ1-6; 10 bases are shared with TRBD1. Germline CDR1 ENHRY, CDR2 SYGVKD. The CDR3 extends over 16 amino acids. Trimming at V came to 0 bases and at J to 8 bases, leaving 4 bases not matched to a gene.

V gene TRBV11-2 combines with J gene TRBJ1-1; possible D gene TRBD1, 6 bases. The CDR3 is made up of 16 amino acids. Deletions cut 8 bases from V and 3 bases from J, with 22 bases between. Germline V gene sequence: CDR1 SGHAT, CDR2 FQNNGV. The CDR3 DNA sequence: TGTGCCAGCTACAGGGAGGGGTTTGACCAAGACACTGAAGCTTTCTTT. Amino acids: CASYREGFDQDTEAFF.

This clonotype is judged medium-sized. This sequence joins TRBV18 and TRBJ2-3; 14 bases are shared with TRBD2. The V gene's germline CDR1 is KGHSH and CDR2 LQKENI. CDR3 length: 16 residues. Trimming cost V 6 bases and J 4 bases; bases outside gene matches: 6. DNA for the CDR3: TGTGCCAGCTCGCCTGGGACTAGCGGGAGTCCAGATACGCAGTATTTT. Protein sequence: CASSPGTSGSPDTQYF.

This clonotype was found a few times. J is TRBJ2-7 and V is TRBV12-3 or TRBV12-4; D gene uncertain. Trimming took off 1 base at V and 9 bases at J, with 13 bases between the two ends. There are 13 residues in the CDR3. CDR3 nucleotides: TGTGCCAGCAGTTTAGGACCGACCCTAGGGCAGTACTTC. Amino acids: CASSLGPTLGQYF.